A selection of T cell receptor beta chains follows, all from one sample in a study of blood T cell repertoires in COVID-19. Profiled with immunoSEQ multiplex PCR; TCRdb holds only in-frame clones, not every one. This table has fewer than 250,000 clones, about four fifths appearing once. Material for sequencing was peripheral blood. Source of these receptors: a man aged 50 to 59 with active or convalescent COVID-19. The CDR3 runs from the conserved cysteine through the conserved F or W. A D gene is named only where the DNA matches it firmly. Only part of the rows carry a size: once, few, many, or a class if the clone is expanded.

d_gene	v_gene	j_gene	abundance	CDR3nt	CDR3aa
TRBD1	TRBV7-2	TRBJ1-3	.	TGTGCCAGCAGCGCGACAGGGGTGAACTCTGGAAACACCATATATTTT	CASSATGVNSGNTIYF
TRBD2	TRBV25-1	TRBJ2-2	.	TGTGCCAGCTCTAAGCGGGAGGTGGGCGGGGAGCTGTTTTTT	CASSKREVGGELFF
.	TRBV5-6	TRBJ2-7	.	TGTGCCAGCAGCTTGGTTGCGGAGGGGCAGTACTTC	CASSLVAEGQYF
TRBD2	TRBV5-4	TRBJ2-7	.	TGTGCCAGCAGCTTGGGACTAGCGAACTACGAGCAGTACTTC	CASSLGLANYEQYF
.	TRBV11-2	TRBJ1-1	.	TGTGCCAGCAGCTTAGATCAGGGGAGGAACACTGAAGCTTTCTTT	CASSLDQGRNTEAFF
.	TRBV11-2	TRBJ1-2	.	TGTGCCAGCACCTTGGGCCATCAATATGGCTACACCTTC	CASTLGHQYGYTF
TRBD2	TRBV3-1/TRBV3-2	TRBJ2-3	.	TGTGCCAGCAGCCAAGCCGCCGGGGCGGGGGGTTCAGATACGCAGTATTTT	CASSQAAGAGGSDTQYF
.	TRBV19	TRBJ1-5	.	TGTGCCAGTAGTATGCCAGGGGCCCATCAGCCCCAGCATTTT	CASSMPGAHQPQHF
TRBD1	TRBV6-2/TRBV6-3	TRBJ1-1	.	TGTGCCAGCAGTTACTCTCGGGACAGCAGAGTCCCTGAAGCTTTCTTT	CASSYSRDSRVPEAFF
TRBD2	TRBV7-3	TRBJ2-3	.	TGTGCCAGCAGCTCCGGGACTACAACATTAGGCGTAGATACGCAGTATTTT	CASSSGTTTLGVDTQYF
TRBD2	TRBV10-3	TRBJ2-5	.	TGTGCCATCAGCCAACCGGGACTAGCACTACACCAAGAGACCCAGTACTTC	CAISQPGLALHQETQYF
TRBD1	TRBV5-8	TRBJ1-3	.	TGTGCCAGCAGCTTTTCCGGGACAGGGGCCGCTGGAAACACCATATATTTT	CASSFSGTGAAGNTIYF
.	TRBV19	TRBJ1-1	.	TGTGCCAGTACCCCGACGGGGAGCACCAGCACTGAAGCTTTCTTT	CASTPTGSTSTEAFF
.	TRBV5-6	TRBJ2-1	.	TGTGCCAGCAGCTTGGGGCAGGTCGGTGAGCAGTTCTTC	CASSLGQVGEQFF
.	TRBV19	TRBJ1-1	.	TGTGCCAGTAGTTATCACAGGGCTGCTGAAGCTTTCTTT	CASSYHRAAEAFF
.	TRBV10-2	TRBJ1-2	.	TGCGCCAGCAGTGATGGAGCTAACTATGGCTACACCTTC	CASSDGANYGYTF
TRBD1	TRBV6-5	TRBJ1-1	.	TGTGCCAGCATCTCCCAGGGGGCGCGCGCTGAAGCTTTCTTT	CASISQGARAEAFF
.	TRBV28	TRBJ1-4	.	TGTGCCAGCAGTTTAGCTGCAATCGGGGGGACTGTCGAAGAAAAACTGTTTTTT	CASSLAAIGGTVEEKLFF
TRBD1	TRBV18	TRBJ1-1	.	TGTGCCAGCTCAGCACCGGGACAGCCTACTAACACTGAAGCTTTCTTT	CASSAPGQPTNTEAFF
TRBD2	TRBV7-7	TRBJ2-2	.	TGTGCTAGCAGCTCCATAGCGGGAGCTAACACCGGGGAGCTGTTTTTT	CASSSIAGANTGELFF
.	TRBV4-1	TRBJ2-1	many	TGCGCCAGCAGCCAAGATCGCGTAAATGAGCAGTTCTTC	CASSQDRVNEQFF
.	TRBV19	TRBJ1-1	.	TGTGCCAGTAGTATAGCTGGGGGCCCTGAAGCTTTCTTT	CASSIAGGPEAFF
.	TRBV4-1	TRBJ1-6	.	TGCGCCAGCAGCGTGACAGGTCAAAGCTCCTATAATTCACCCCTCCACTTT	CASSVTGQSSYNSPLHF
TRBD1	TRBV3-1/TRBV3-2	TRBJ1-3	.	TGTGCCAGCAGCCTAAACAGGGGTTCCGGAAACACCATATATTTT	CASSLNRGSGNTIYF
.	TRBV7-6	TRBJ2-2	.	TGTGCCAGCAGCTCTAACACCGGGGAGCTGTTTTTT	CASSSNTGELFF
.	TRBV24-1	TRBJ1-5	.	TGTGCCACCAGTGAAGCAGGTAGCAATCAGCCCCAGCATTTT	CATSEAGSNQPQHF
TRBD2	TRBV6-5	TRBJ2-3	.	TGTGCCAGCAGTCAGGGACTAGCGGCAGATACGCAGTATTTT	CASSQGLAADTQYF
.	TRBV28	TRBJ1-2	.	TGTGCCAGCAGTCGCGGGGGTTATGGCTACACCTTC	CASSRGGYGYTF
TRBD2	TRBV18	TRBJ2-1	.	TGTGCCAGCTCACCACTACTAGGGACTAGCGGGAGAAATGAGCAGTTCTTC	CASSPLLGTSGRNEQFF
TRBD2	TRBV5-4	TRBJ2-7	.	TGTGCCAGCAGCTTGGCCGGGGGGACTAGCACTTACGAGCAGTACTTC	CASSLAGGTSTYEQYF
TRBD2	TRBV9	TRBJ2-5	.	TGTGCCAGCAGCGTAGCTATCGGGCGGGAGTGGGAGACCCAGTACTTC	CASSVAIGREWETQYF
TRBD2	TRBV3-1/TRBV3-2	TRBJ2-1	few	TGTGCCAGCAGCCAAGAAGGCTTGCTGACGGGGGGGTACAATGAGCAGTTCTTC	CASSQEGLLTGGYNEQFF
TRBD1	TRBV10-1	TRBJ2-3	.	TGCGCCAGCAGTGAAGGGACAGGGAGGACAGATACGCAGTATTTT	CASSEGTGRTDTQYF
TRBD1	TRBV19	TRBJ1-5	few	TGTGCCAGTAGCCAACAGGGGGCAGGTCAGCCCCAGCATTTT	CASSQQGAGQPQHF
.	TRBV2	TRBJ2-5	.	TGTGCCAGCAGTGAACCCGGGACTCCAAAAGAGACCCAGTACTTC	CASSEPGTPKETQYF
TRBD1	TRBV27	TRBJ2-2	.	TGTGCCAGCAGTTCCCAACAGGGGCCGGCCGGGGAGCTGTTTTTT	CASSSQQGPAGELFF
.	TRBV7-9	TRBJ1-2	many	TGTGCCAGCAGCGATCGGACAGCCGCCCACCCCATCTTC	CASSDRTAAHPIF
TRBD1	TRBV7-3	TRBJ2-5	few	TGTGCCAGCAGCTTACGGACAGGGAGAAGGGGAGAGACCCAGTACTTC	CASSLRTGRRGETQYF
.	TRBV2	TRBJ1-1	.	TGTGCCAGCTGGGAGGGGGGGAACACTGAAGCTTTCTTT	CASWEGGNTEAFF
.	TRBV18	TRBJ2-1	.	TGTGCCAGCTCACCACTAGCGCTAGAGCAGTTCTTC	CASSPLALEQFF